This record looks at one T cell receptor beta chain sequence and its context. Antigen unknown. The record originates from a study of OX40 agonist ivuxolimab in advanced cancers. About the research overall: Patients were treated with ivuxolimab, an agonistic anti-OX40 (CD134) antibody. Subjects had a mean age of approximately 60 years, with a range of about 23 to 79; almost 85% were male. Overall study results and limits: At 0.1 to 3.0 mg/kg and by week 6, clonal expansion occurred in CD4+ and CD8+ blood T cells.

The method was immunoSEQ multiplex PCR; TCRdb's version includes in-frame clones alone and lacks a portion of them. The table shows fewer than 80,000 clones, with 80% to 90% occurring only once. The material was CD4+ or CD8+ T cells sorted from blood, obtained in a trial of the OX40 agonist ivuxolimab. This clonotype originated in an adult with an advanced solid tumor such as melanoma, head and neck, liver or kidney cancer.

In nucleotides, the CDR3 is TGCGCCAGCAGCTTGGAGCCAGGCCGTGGCTACACCTTC. It yields the protein CASSLEPGRGYTF. The V and J genes are TRBV5-1 and TRBJ1-2; no firm D call. The CDR3 extends over 13 amino acids. The V gene's germline CDR1 is SGHRS and CDR2 YFSETQ. Trimming left V 0 bases short and J 7 bases short, with 10 bases between. Supplemented by reference TRBV5-1 and TRBJ1-2, the full variable domain reads KAGVTQTPRYLIKTRGQQVTLSCSPISGHRSVSWYQQTPGQGLQFLFEYFSETQRNKGNFPGRFSGRQFSNSRSEMNVSTLELGDSALYLCASSLEPGRGYTFGSGTRLTVV.